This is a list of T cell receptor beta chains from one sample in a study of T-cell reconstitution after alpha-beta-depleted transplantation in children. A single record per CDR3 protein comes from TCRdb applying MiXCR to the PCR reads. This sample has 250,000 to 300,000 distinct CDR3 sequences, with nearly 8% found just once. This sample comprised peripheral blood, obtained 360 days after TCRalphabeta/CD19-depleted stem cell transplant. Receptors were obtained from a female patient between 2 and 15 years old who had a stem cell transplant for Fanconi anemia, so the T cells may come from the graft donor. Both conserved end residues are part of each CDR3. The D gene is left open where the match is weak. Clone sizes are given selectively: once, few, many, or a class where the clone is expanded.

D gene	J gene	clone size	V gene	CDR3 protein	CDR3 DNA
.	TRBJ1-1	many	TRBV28	CASSLWTGGRVGTEAFF	TGTGCCAGCAGTTTATGGACTGGGGGAAGGGTAGGCACTGAAGCTTTCTTT
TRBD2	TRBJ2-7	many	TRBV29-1	CSVELAGVYYEQYF	TGCAGCGTGGAACTAGCGGGGGTGTACTACGAGCAGTACTTC
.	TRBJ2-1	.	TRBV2	CASSNRLGGHNEQFF	TGTGCCAGCAGCAATAGACTAGGTGGGCACAATGAGCAGTTCTTC
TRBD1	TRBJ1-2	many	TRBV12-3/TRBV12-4	CASSTTGLYGYTF	TGTGCCAGCAGTACGACAGGGCTCTATGGCTACACCTTC
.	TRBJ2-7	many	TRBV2	CASRQGVYEQYF	TGTGCCAGCCGGCAGGGAGTCTACGAGCAGTACTTC
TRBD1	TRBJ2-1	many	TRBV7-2	CASSLVGQGTGDNEQFF	TGTGCCAGCAGCTTAGTGGGACAGGGGACGGGAGACAATGAGCAGTTCTTC
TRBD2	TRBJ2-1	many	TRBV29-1	CSVEGLQYNEQFF	TGCAGCGTTGAGGGACTACAGTACAATGAGCAGTTCTTC
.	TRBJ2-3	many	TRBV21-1	CASSKYRKLCTDTQYF	TGTGCCAGCAGCAAGTACAGAAAGTTATGCACAGATACGCAGTATTTT
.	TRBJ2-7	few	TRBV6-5	CASSYSGDEQYF	TGTGCCAGCAGTTACTCAGGGGACGAGCAGTACTTC
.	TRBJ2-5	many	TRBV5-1	CASSLTSNRERPRETQYF	TGCGCCAGCAGCTTGACGTCTAACAGGGAGCGACCTAGGGAGACCCAGTACTTC
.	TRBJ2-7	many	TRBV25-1	CASSDAQRPSYEQYF	TGTGCCAGCAGTGACGCTCAGCGACCTTCCTACGAGCAGTACTTC
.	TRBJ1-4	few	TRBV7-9	CASREGTIEKLFF	TGTGCCAGCAGGGAAGGGACAATTGAAAAACTGTTTTTT
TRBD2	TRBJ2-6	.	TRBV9	CASSVLAGVSGANVLTF	TGTGCCAGCAGCGTGTTAGCGGGGGTCTCTGGGGCCAACGTCCTGACTTTC
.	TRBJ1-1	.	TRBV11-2	CASSLSMRNTEAFF	TGTGCCAGCAGCTTAAGTATGCGAAACACTGAAGCTTTCTTT
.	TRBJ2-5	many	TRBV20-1	CSAPDKRQPRGETQYF	TGCAGTGCCCCCGACAAGCGACAGCCTAGAGGAGAGACCCAGTACTTC
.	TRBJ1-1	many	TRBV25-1	CASSGLVGANTEAFF	TGTGCCAGCAGTGGATTGGTGGGGGCGAACACTGAAGCTTTCTTT
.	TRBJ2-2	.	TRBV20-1	CSAIYPHTNTGELFF	TGCAGTGCTATCTATCCCCATACGAACACCGGGGAGCTGTTTTTT
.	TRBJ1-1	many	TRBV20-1	CSAPNLGAGKMTFF	TGCAGTGCCCCTAACTTGGGGGCAGGGAAAATGACTTTCTTT
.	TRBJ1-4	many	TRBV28	CASSPMYRLGEKLFF	TGTGCCAGCAGTCCCATGTACAGGTTGGGTGAAAAACTGTTTTTT
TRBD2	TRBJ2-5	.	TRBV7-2	CASSLGSAGGQETQYF	TGTGCCAGCAGCTTAGGATCAGCGGGGGGGCAGGAGACCCAGTACTTC
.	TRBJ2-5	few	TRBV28	CASSLVGAETQYF	TGTGCCAGCAGTTTGGTGGGGGCTGAGACCCAGTACTTC
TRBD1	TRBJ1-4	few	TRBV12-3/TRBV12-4	CASSFGGTGETNEKLFF	TGTGCCAGCAGTTTCGGGGGGACAGGGGAAACTAATGAAAAACTGTTTTTT
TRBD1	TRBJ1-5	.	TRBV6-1	CASTTLQTGHQPQHF	TGTGCCAGCACCACCCTTCAGACAGGGCATCAGCCCCAGCATTTT
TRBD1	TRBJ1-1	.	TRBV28	CASSVQGLNTEAFF	TGTGCCAGCAGTGTACAGGGGTTGAACACTGAAGCTTTCTTT
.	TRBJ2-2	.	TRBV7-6	CASSSENTGELFF	TGTGCCAGCAGCTCGGAGAACACCGGGGAGCTGTTTTTT
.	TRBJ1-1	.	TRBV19	CASSKLEVGNTEAFF	TGTGCCAGTAGTAAACTTGAGGTAGGCAACACTGAAGCTTTCTTT
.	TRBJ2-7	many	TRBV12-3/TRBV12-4	CASSFTGARSYEQYF	TGTGCCAGCAGTTTCACGGGGGCGAGGTCCTACGAGCAGTACTTC
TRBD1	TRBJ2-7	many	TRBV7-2	CASSLGDRGHEQYF	TGTGCCAGCAGCTTAGGCGACAGGGGCCACGAGCAGTACTTC
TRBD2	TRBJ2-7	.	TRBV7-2	CASSWRAGVSYEQYF	TGTGCCAGCAGCTGGCGGGCGGGGGTCTCCTACGAGCAGTACTTC
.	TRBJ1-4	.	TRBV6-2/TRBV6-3	CASKGRFNEKLFF	TGTGCCAGCAAGGGACGGTTCAATGAAAAACTGTTTTTT
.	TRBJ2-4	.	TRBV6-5	CASSYSLTRMNIQYF	TGTGCCAGCAGTTACTCTCTGACTAGGATGAACATTCAGTACTTC
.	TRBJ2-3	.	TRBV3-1	CASSQGWGALSTQYF	TGTGCCAGCAGCCAAGGTTGGGGGGCGCTTAGTACGCAGTATTTT
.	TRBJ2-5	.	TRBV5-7	CASSLRRTVQETQYF	TGTGCCAGCAGCTTGAGGCGGACCGTCCAAGAGACCCAGTACTTC
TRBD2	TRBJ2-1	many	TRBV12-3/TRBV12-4	CASSTAGLAGGMVEQFF	TGTGCCAGCTCAACAGCGGGACTAGCGGGGGGAATGGTTGAGCAGTTCTTC
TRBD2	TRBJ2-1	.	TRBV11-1	CASSLLGGRVGSYNEQFF	TGTGCCAGCAGCTTATTAGGCGGGAGAGTCGGCTCCTACAATGAGCAGTTCTTC
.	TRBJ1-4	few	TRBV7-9	CASSHPRTTNEKLFF	TGTGCCAGCAGCCACCCGCGGACAACTAATGAAAAACTGTTTTTT
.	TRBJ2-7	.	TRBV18	CASSHRDNPYEQYF	TGTGCCAGCTCACACCGGGACAATCCCTACGAGCAGTACTTC
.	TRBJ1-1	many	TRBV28	CASSLFPANTEAFF	TGTGCCAGCAGTTTATTTCCGGCAAACACTGAAGCTTTCTTT
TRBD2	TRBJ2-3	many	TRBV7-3	CASSLSGGAIDTQYF	TGTGCCAGCAGCTTAAGCGGGGGGGCCATAGATACGCAGTATTTT
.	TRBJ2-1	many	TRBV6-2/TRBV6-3	CASTLNSLGGEQFF	TGTGCCAGCACCCTGAACAGTCTTGGAGGTGAGCAGTTCTTC
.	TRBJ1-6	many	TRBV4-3	CASSQLRQNSPLHF	TGCGCCAGCAGCCAACTGAGGCAGAATTCACCCCTCCACTTT